These 17 T cell receptor beta chains were all obtained from the same sample, sequenced in a study of cytomegalovirus exposure and HLA in healthy donors. PCR primers comprised 60 Vbeta and 13 Jbeta primers. Using immunoSEQ multiplex PCR, the repertoire was profiled, and TCRdb retains in-frame clones only, with some absent. Of 200,000 or so clones in the sample, 70% to 85% were seen once. Sequencing used PBMCs. These receptors all come from a boy between 2 and 15 years old in good health and CMV-seronegative.

The V call is TRBV11-2, the J call TRBJ2-3, with D tentatively TRBD1 (6 bases). The CDR3 consists of 13 residues. V lost 5 bases to trimming and J lost 5 bases, with 11 bases between them. Germline CDR1 is SGHAT and CDR2 is FQNNGV. In nucleotides, the CDR3 is TGTGCCAGCAGCGGGGGCCATAAAGATACGCAGTATTTT. Translated, it gives CASSGGHKDTQYF.

This sequence joins TRBV11-3 and TRBJ2-3; the D is unclear. Trimming took off 0 bases at V and 6 bases at J, with 7 bases between the two ends. CDR1 and CDR2 (germline): SGHNT, YENEEA. This CDR3 is built from 13 residues. DNA of the CDR3: TGTGCCAGCAGCTTAGATCCCCGGGATACGCAGTATTTT. Its protein is CASSLDPRDTQYF.

The chain carries TRBV9 and TRBJ2-7; the match to TRBD1 covers 11 bases. Germline trimming cut 3 bases from V and 3 bases from J; bases unmatched to any gene: 5. The CDR3 is 15 amino acids. Germline V gene data show CDR1 as SGDLS and CDR2 as YYNGEE. CDR3 in amino acids: CASSEGQGAGYEQYF. In DNA, the CDR3 is TGTGCCAGCAGCGAAGGACAGGGGGCGGGCTACGAGCAGTACTTC.

The V gene is TRBV7-9, the J gene TRBJ2-1, with unresolved D. The V end lost 8 bases, the J end lost 1 base, and 3 bases lay between the germline ends. The CDR3 loop spans 11 amino acids. Germline CDR1 and CDR2: SEHNR and FQNEAQ (reference sequence). The CDR3 nucleotides are TGTGCCAGCCAGTCCTACAATGAGCAGTTCTTC. Amino acid sequence: CASQSYNEQFF.

This clone has just one count. This chain links TRBV7-3 with TRBJ1-1; maybe TRBD1 (6 bases). The CDR3 covers 12 residues. In germline, CDR1 is SGHTA, CDR2 FQGTGA. Trimming left V 3 bases short and J 8 bases short, with 10 bases between. Written as DNA, the CDR3 is TGTGCCAGCAGCTTCAGGGGTGGAGAAGCTTTCTTT. Translation gives CASSFRGGEAFF.

The J gene is TRBJ2-6, the V gene TRBV6-1; weak D call: TRBD2 (5 bases). The germline V gene has CDR1 MNHNS and CDR2 SASEGT. This CDR3 is built from 14 residues. The V end was cut by 8 bases, the J end by 4 bases, with 12 bases between. The CDR3 protein is CASVRGFGANVLTF. DNA for the CDR3: TGTGCCAGCGTCCGAGGGTTCGGGGCCAACGTCCTGACTTTC.

The chain employs TRBV4-1 and TRBJ2-1; 8 positions agree with TRBD2. The V segment lost 1 base and the J segment 4 bases; nucleotides outside the gene matches: 9. This CDR3 is built from 17 residues. The germline V gene has CDR1 MGHRA and CDR2 YSYEKL. The CDR3 sequence: CASSQGVIAGKYNEQFF. The CDR3 DNA follows: TGCGCCAGCAGCCAAGGTGTAATAGCGGGGAAGTACAATGAGCAGTTCTTC.

This chain joins TRBV7-9 and TRBJ1-2; TRBD1 matches at 8 bases. V lost 5 bases and J lost 8; bases outside the gene matches: 7. Per germline, CDR1 SEHNR and CDR2 FQNEAQ (reference sequence). The CDR3 length is 13 residues. CDR3 nucleotides: TGTGCCAGCAGCCCCCGACAGGGGAAAGGCTACACCTTC. Amino acid sequence: CASSPRQGKGYTF.

The J gene is TRBJ1-6, the V gene TRBV21-1. TRBV21-1 is recorded as a pseudogene. The CDR3 spans 14 residues. CDR3 nucleotide sequence: TGTGCCAACCTAGGTGGGAGCGCTAATTCACCCCTCCACTTT. Amino acids: CANLGGSANSPLHF.

The V call is TRBV7-8, the J call TRBJ1-2; 9 bases align to TRBD1. The CDR3 length is 11 residues. V lost 8 bases to trimming and J lost 7 bases; unmatched junction nucleotides: 2. CDR1 and CDR2 from the germline V gene are SGHVS and FQNEAQ. The DNA of the CDR3 is TGTGCCAGCGGGACAGGGTCTGGCTACACCTTC. This codes for CASGTGSGYTF.

The sample holds a few counts of this clone. V is TRBV4-3 and J is TRBJ2-7, with D uncertain. CDR3 length: 15 residues. Trimming took 0 bases from V and 1 from J, leaving 10 bases between them. Germline V gives CDR1 LGHNA, CDR2 YSLEER. CDR3 region: CASSQELVESYEQYF. DNA for the CDR3: TGCGCCAGCAGCCAAGAATTAGTAGAGTCCTACGAGCAGTACTTC.

The count of this clone is one. The chain has TRBV5-1 and TRBJ2-3; a possible D gene is TRBD2 (6 bases). The CDR3 is 14 amino acids. The V and J ends lost 1 base and 1 base respectively, with 7 bases between them. Looked up from germline, CDR1 is SGHRS and CDR2 is YFSETQ. For the CDR3, the DNA is TGCGCCAGCAGCTTGAGGAGGGGCACAGATACGCAGTATTTT. This translates into CASSLRRGTDTQYF.

This clone has a handful of counts. CDR3: CASSLGGGTYSYEQYF. In DNA form, the CDR3 reads TGTGCCAGCAGCTTGGGGGGGGGTACCTACTCCTACGAGCAGTACTTC. This chain uses TRBV5-4 with TRBJ2-7, with TRBD2 matching over 7 bases. CDR1 and CDR2 from the germline V gene are SGHNT and YYREEE (reference sequence). V lost 0 bases to trimming and J lost 0 bases; unmatched junction nucleotides: 6. This CDR3 region has 16 residues.

The chain uses TRBV7-9 and TRBJ1-1; D is ambiguous. Germline V CDR1 and CDR2: SEHNR, FQNEAQ (reference sequence). Trimming pared 5 bases from V and 3 bases from J, leaving 7 bases between. This CDR3 is built from 12 residues. This chain's CDR3 is CASSPRDTEAFF. In nucleotides, the CDR3 is TGTGCCAGCAGCCCCCGGGACACTGAAGCTTTCTTT.

The rearrangement uses TRBV7-8 and TRBJ2-7, with TRBD1 identical over 11 bases. This CDR3 has 14 residues. Germline V lookup: CDR1 SGHVS, CDR2 FQNEAQ. V gave up 5 bases and J gave up 5 bases; unmatched junction bases: 5. The CDR3 sequence is CASSPDRGRDEQYF. CDR3 DNA: TGTGCCAGCAGCCCGGACAGGGGGCGGGACGAGCAGTACTTC.

V is TRBV9 and J is TRBJ2-2; D unresolved. The CDR3 is made up of 12 amino acids. Per germline, CDR1 SGDLS and CDR2 YYNGEE. Trimming stripped 7 bases from V and 4 bases from J, with 8 bases between. The CDR3: CASEVGTGELFF. CDR3 in DNA: TGTGCCAGCGAAGTCGGCACCGGGGAGCTGTTTTTT.

The CDR3 DNA reads TGTGCCAGCAGTCATCAGGGGGCGCGTCGCGAGCCCCAGCATTTT. Amino acid sequence: CASSHQGARREPQHF. The chain joins TRBV28 to TRBJ1-5; TRBD1 agrees at 8 bases. Trimming removed 5 bases from V and 8 bases from J; junction bases left unmatched: 11. Germline V gene lookup returns CDR1 MDHEN and CDR2 SYDVKM. The CDR3 totals 15 residues.